This T cell receptor (beta chain) was identified during a study of blood T cell repertoires in COVID-19. Overall study context: Samples taken during acute and convalescent COVID-19 were collected in the United States, Italy and Spain. T cells, B-cell-depleted T cells, or PBMCs supplied cDNA or gDNA.

Living in about two dozen US areas, the participants were between about 18 and 100 years of age. Comments on this clone: The sample has other DNA sequences that encode this CDR3 too.

V was shortened by 0 bases and J by 4 bases, with 4 bases between the two germline ends. The germline V gene has CDR1 LGHDT and CDR2 YNNKEL (reference sequence). The CDR3 covers 12 residues. Measured with immunoSEQ multiplex PCR; TCRdb has only the in-frame clones, and not every one. The data hold around 220,000 clones, with almost 90% observed a single time. The TCR sequence derives from a man younger than 45 who had been exposed to COVID-19. This chain links TRBV3-1 (or the pseudogene TRBV3-2) with TRBJ2-7; D not resolved. The sequencing input was PBMCs or T cells enriched from blood (not recorded which). Here the CDR3 DNA reads TGTGCCAGCAGCCAAGACAGGTACGAGCAGTACTTC. Protein product: CASSQDRYEQYF.